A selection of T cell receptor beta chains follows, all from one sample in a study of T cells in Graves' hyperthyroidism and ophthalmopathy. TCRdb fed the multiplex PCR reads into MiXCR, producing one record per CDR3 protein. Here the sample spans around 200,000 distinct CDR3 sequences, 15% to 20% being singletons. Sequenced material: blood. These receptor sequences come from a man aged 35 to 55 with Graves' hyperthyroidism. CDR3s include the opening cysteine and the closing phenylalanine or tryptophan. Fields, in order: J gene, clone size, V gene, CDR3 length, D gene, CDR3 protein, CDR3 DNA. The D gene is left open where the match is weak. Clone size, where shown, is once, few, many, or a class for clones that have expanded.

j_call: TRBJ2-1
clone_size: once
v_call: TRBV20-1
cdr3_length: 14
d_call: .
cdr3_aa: CSARDFAVYNEQFF
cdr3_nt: TGCAGTGCTAGAGATTTTGCAGTCTACAATGAGCAGTTCTTC

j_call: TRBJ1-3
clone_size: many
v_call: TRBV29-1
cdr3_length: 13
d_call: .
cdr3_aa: CSVEDWSGNTIYF
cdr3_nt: TGCAGCGTTGAAGATTGGTCTGGAAACACCATATATTTT

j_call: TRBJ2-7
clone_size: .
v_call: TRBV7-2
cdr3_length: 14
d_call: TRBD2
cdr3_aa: CASSWGGSGYEQYF
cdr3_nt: TGTGCCAGCAGCTGGGGGGGTAGCGGGTACGAGCAGTACTTC

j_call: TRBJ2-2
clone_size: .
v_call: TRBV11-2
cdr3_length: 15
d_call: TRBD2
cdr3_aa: CASSLGAGGTGELFF
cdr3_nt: TGTGCCAGCAGCTTGGGGGCGGGGGGCACCGGGGAGCTGTTTTTT

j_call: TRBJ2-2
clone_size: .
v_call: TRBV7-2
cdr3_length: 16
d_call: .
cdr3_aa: CASRKVRVGNTGELFF
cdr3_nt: TGTGCCAGCAGGAAAGTTAGGGTAGGGAACACCGGGGAGCTGTTTTTT

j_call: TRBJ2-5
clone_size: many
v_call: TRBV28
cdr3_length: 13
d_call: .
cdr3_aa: CASSFSGMKTQYF
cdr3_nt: TGTGCCAGCAGTTTTTCCGGGATGAAGACCCAGTACTTC

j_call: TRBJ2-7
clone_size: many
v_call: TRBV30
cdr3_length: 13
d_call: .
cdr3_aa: CAWSADRTYEQYF
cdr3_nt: TGTGCCTGGAGTGCTGACAGAACCTACGAGCAGTACTTC

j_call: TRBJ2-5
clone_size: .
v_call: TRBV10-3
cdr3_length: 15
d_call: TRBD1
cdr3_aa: CAISGTGRTQETQYF
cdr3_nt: TGTGCCATCAGTGGGACAGGGAGAACTCAAGAGACCCAGTACTTC

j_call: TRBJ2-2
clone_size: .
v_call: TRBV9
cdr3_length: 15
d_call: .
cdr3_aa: CASSVSGVRTGELFF
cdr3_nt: TGTGCCAGCAGCGTATCGGGGGTGCGGACCGGGGAGCTGTTTTTT

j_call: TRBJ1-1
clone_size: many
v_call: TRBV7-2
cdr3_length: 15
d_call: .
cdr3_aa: CASSPRLGRNTEAFF
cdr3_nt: TGTGCCAGCAGCCCCCGATTGGGGAGAAACACTGAAGCTTTCTTT

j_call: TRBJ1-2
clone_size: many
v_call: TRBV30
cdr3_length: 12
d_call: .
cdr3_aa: CAWDGGNYGYTF
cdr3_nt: TGTGCCTGGGACGGCGGCAACTATGGCTACACCTTC

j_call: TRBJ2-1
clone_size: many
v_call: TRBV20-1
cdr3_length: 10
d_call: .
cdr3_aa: CSAQGNEQFF
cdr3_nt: TGCAGTGCCCAAGGCAATGAGCAGTTCTTC

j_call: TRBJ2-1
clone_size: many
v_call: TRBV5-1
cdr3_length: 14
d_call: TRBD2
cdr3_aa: CASSWRGGKIEQFF
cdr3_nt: TGCGCCAGCAGCTGGCGGGGGGGCAAGATTGAGCAGTTCTTC

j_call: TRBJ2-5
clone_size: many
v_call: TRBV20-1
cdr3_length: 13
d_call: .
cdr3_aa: CSPKGGRGETQYF
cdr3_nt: TGCAGCCCCAAGGGGGGGAGGGGAGAGACCCAGTACTTC

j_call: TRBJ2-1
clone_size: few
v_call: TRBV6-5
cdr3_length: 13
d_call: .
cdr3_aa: CASSYWTSDEQFF
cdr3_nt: TGTGCCAGCAGTTACTGGACTTCTGATGAGCAGTTCTTC

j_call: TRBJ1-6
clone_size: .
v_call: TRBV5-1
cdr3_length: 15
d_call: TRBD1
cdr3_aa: CASSSGTGGVSPLHF
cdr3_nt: TGCGCCAGCAGCTCCGGGACAGGGGGCGTCTCACCCCTCCACTTT

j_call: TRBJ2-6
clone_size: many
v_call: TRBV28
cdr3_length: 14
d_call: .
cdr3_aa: CATGAYSGANVLTF
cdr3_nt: TGTGCCACCGGGGCCTACTCTGGGGCCAACGTCCTGACTTTC

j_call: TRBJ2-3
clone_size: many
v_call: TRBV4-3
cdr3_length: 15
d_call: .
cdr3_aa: CASSQGSASTDTQYF
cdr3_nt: TGCGCCAGCAGCCAAGGTTCGGCTAGCACAGATACGCAGTATTTT

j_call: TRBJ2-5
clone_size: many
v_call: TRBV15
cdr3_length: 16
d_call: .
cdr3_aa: CATSRGFGQREKTQYF
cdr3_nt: TGTGCCACCAGCAGAGGTTTCGGACAGAGGGAGAAAACCCAGTACTTC

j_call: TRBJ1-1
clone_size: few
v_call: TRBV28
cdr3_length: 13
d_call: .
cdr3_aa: CASNPSGNTEAFF
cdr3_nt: TGTGCCAGCAACCCGAGCGGGAACACTGAAGCTTTCTTT

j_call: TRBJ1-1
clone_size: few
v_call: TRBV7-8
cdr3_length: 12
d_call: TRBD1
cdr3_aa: CASSLAGQGAFF
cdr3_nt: TGTGCCAGCAGCTTAGCGGGACAGGGTGCCTTCTTT

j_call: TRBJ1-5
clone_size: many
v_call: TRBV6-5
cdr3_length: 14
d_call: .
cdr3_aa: CASSYRGWNQPQHF
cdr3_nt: TGTGCCAGCAGTTACAGGGGCTGGAATCAGCCCCAGCATTTT

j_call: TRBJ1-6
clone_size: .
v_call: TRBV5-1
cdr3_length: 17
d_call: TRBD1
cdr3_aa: CASSSGQLNSYNSPLHF
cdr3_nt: TGCGCCAGCAGCTCGGGACAGCTCAACTCCTATAATTCACCCCTCCACTTT

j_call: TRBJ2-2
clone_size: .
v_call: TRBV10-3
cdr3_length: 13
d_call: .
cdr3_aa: CAIRLENTGELFF
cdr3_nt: TGTGCCATCCGACTAGAGAACACCGGGGAGCTGTTTTTT

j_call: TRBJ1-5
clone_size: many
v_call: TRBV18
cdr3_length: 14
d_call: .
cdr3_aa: CASSLTDSNQPQHF
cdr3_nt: TGTGCCAGCTCACTGACAGATAGCAATCAGCCCCAGCATTTT

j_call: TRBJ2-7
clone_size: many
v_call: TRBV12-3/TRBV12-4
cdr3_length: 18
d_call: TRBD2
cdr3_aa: CASSLGGGGAVNSYEQYF
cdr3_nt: TGTGCCAGCAGTTTAGGCGGCGGGGGGGCTGTTAACTCCTACGAGCAGTACTTC

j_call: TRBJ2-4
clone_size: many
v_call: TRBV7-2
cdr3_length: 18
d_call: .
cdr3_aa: CASSLGFRVQLAKNIQYF
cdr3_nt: TGTGCCAGCAGCTTAGGTTTTAGGGTGCAACTAGCCAAAAACATTCAGTACTTC

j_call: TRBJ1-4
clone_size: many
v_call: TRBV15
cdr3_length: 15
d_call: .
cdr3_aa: CATSRESGRDEKLFF
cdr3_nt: TGTGCCACCAGCAGAGAGTCGGGCAGGGATGAAAAACTGTTTTTT

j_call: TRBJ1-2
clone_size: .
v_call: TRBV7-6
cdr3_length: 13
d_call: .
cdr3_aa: CASSLWSGAGYTF
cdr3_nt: TGTGCCAGCAGCTTATGGTCCGGGGCCGGCTACACCTTC

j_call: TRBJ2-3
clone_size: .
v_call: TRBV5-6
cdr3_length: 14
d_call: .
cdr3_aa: CASRAGQITDTQYF
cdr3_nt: TGTGCCAGCAGGGCGGGACAAATCACAGATACGCAGTATTTT

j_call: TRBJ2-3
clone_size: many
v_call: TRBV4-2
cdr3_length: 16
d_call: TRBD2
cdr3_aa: CASSQHFSGEGDTQYF
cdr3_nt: TGTGCCAGCAGCCAGCACTTTAGCGGGGAGGGCGATACGCAGTATTTT

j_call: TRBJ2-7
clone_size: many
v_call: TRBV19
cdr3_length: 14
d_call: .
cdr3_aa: CASSISSRPYEQYF
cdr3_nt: TGTGCCAGTAGTATATCCTCTCGCCCCTACGAGCAGTACTTC

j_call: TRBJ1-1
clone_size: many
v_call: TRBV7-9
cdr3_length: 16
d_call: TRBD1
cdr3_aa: CASSFRKGQGTTEAFF
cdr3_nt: TGTGCCAGCAGCTTCCGAAAAGGACAGGGTACGACTGAAGCTTTCTTT

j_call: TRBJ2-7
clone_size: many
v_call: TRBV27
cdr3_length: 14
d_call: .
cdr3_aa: CASSLGRGSNEQYF
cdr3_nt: TGTGCCAGCAGTTTAGGCAGGGGATCAAACGAGCAGTACTTC

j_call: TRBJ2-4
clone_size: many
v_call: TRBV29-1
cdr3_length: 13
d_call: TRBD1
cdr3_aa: CSVETGDGDIQYF
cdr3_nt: TGCAGCGTCGAAACAGGGGACGGGGACATTCAGTACTTC

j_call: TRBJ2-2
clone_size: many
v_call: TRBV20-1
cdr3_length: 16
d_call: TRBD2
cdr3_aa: CSARKAGGPGTGELFF
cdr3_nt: TGCAGTGCTAGGAAGGCGGGGGGCCCAGGCACCGGGGAGCTGTTTTTT

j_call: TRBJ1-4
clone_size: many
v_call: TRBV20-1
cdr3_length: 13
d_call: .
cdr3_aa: CSASRGAGEKLFF
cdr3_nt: TGCAGTGCTAGTAGGGGGGCCGGTGAAAAACTGTTTTTT

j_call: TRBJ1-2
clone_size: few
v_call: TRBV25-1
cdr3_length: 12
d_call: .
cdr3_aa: CASSGAGGGYTF
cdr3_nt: TGTGCCAGCAGTGGCGCGGGAGGGGGCTACACCTTC

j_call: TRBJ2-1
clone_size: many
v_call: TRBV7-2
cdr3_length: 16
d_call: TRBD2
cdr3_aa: CASSDRLGGAVGEQFF
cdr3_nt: TGTGCCAGCAGCGACCGACTCGGGGGGGCCGTTGGGGAGCAGTTCTTC

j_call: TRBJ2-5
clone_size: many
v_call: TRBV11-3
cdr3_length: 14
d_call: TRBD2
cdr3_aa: CASSSRTSLETQYF
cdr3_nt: TGTGCCAGCAGCTCCCGGACTAGCCTTGAGACCCAGTACTTC

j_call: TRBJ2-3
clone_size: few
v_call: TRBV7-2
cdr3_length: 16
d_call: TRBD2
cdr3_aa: CASSSTLAGGQDTQYF
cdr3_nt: TGTGCCAGCAGCTCCACGCTAGCGGGGGGGCAAGATACGCAGTATTTT

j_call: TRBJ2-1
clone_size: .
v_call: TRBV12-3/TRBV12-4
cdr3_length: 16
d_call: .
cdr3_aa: CASSFGIYLSYNEQFF
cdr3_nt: TGTGCCAGCAGTTTCGGGATTTACCTCTCCTACAATGAGCAGTTCTTC

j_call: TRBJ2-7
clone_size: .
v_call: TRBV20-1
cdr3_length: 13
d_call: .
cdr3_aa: CSARVETLYEQYF
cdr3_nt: TGCAGTGCTAGAGTTGAGACCCTCTACGAGCAGTACTTC

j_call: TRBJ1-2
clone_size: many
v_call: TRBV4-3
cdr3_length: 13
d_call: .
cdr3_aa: CASSQGTDYGYTF
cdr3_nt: TGCGCCAGCAGCCAAGGGACGGATTATGGCTACACCTTC

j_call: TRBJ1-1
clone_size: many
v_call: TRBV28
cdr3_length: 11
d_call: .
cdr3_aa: CASSGPVEAFF
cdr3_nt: TGTGCCAGCAGCGGACCCGTCGAAGCTTTCTTT

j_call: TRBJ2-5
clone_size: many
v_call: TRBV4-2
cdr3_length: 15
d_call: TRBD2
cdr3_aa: CASSQGRAGVETQYF
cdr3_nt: TGTGCCAGCAGCCAAGGAAGGGCGGGGGTGGAGACCCAGTACTTC

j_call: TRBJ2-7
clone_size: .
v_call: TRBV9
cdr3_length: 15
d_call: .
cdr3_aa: CASSSGAETFYEQYF
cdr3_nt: TGTGCCAGCAGCTCCGGGGCGGAAACCTTCTACGAGCAGTACTTC

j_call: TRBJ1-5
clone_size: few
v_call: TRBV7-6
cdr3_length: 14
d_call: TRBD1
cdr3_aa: CASSDRVGNQPQHF
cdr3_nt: TGTGCCAGCAGCGACAGGGTAGGCAATCAGCCCCAGCATTTT

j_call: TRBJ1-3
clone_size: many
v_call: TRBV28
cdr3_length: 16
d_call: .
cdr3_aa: CASKMAGRVSGNTIYF
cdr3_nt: TGTGCCAGCAAGATGGCAGGGAGGGTGTCTGGAAACACCATATATTTT

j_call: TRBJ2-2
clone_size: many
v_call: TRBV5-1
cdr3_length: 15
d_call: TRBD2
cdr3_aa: CASRGGRRNTGELFF
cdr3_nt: TGCGCCAGCCGGGGGGGAAGGAGGAACACCGGGGAGCTGTTTTTT

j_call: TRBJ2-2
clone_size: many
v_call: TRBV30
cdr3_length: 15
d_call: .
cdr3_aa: CAWKLRLANTGELFF
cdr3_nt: TGTGCCTGGAAGTTACGCCTCGCGAACACCGGGGAGCTGTTTTTT

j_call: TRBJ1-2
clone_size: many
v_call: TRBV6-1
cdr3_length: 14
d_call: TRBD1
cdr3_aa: CAVSPGQGRYGYTF
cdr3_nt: TGTGCCGTCTCCCCGGGACAGGGACGCTATGGCTACACCTTC

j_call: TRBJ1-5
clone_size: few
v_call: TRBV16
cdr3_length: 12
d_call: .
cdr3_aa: CASSQSGQPQHF
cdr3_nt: TGTGCCAGCAGCCAATCGGGCCAGCCCCAGCATTTT

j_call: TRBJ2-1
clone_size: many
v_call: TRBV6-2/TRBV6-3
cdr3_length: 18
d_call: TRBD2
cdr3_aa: CASSHQPSYSGRDNEQFF
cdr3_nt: TGTGCCAGCAGTCACCAGCCCTCATATAGCGGGAGAGACAATGAGCAGTTCTTC

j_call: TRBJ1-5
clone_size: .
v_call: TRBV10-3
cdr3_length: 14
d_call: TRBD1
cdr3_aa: CAISDGQGGEPQHF
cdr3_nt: TGTGCCATCAGCGACGGACAGGGCGGGGAGCCCCAGCATTTT